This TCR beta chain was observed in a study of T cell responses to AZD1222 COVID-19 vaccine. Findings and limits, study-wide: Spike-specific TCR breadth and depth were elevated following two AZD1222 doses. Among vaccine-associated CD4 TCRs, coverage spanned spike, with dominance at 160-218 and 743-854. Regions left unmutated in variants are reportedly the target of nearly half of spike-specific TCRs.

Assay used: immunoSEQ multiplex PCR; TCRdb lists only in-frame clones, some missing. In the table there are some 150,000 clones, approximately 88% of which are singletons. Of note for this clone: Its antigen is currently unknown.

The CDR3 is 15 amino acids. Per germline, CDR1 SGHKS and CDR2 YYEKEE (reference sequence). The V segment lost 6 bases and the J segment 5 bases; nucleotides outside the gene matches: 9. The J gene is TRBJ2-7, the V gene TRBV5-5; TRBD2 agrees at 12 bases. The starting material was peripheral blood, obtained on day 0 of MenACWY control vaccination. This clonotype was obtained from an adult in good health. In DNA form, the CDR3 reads TGTGCCAGCACGGAACTAGCGGGAGGTTACCACGAGCAGTACTTC. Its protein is CASTELAGGYHEQYF.